Presented here are 23 T cell receptor beta chains from one specimen sequenced in a study of T cell responses to AZD1222 COVID-19 vaccine. TCRdb's table, derived via immunoSEQ multiplex PCR, lists solely in-frame clones and lacks some. This table has about 130,000 clones, around 87% appearing once. The source material was peripheral blood, sampled on day 0 of AZD1222 vaccination. Every receptor here comes from an adult in good health.

The chain combines TRBV5-1 with TRBJ1-4, with D perhaps matching TRBD1 (5 bases). The CDR3 has 14 amino acids. Trimming cost V 4 bases and J 0 bases, with 7 bases left between them. Germline V gene sequence: CDR1 SGHRS, CDR2 YFSETQ. The DNA for the CDR3 is TGCGCCAGCAGCCAGACAGCAACTAATGAAAAACTGTTTTTT. Translated: CASSQTATNEKLFF.

The gene calls are TRBV18 and TRBJ2-7; TRBD1 aligns across 8 bases. The length of the CDR3 is 17 residues. The germline CDR1 and CDR2 sequences are KGHSH and LQKENI. V lost 3 bases to trimming and J lost 5 bases; unmatched junction nucleotides: 15. The CDR3 protein is CASSPPGQGPNRNEQYF. The CDR3 coding sequence is TGTGCCAGCTCACCCCCTGGACAGGGCCCTAACAGAAACGAGCAGTACTTC. The variable domain in full, with the rest retrieved from reference TRBV18 and TRBJ2-7, is NAGVMQNPRHLVRRRGQEARLRCSPMKGHSHVYWYRQLPEEGLKFMVYLQKENIIDESGMPKERFSAEFPKEGPSILRIQQVVRGDSAAYFCASSPPGQGPNRNEQYFGPGTRLTVT.

The count of this clone is one. The CDR3, as DNA: TGTGCCAGCAGCTTGGTAGGGGGGAACACTGAAGCTTTCTTT. It encodes CASSLVGGNTEAFF. This chain links TRBV5-5 with TRBJ1-1, with D tentatively TRBD1 (6 bases). V gave up 0 bases and J gave up 1 base, with 7 bases separating them. The CDR3 runs 14 residues. The germline gives CDR1 SGHKS, CDR2 YYEKEE (reference sequence).

The rearrangement uses TRBV27 and TRBJ2-7; D might be TRBD1 (6 bases). The V end was cut by 5 bases, the J end by 0 bases, with 20 bases between. The CDR3 is made up of 17 amino acids. Germline CDR1 reads MNHEY; CDR2 reads SMNVEV (reference sequence). The CDR3: CASSHLPGTLTSYEQYF. CDR3 in DNA: TGTGCCAGCAGTCACTTACCCGGGACACTGACCTCCTACGAGCAGTACTTC.

V is TRBV30 and J is TRBJ1-5; D is possibly TRBD1 (6 bases). V shed 0 bases and J shed 3 bases, with 12 bases lying between them. The germline V gene encodes CDR1 GTSNPN and CDR2 SVGIG (reference sequence). The CDR3 runs 15 residues. CDR3 sequence (DNA): TGTGCCTGGAGTGTAGGGGGACGGTCCAATCAGCCCCAGCATTTT. Residues: CAWSVGGRSNQPQHF.

The rearrangement joins TRBV18 to TRBJ1-1; D is unresolved. CDR3 length: 15 amino acids. Per the germline V gene, CDR1 is KGHSH and CDR2 is LQKENI. V was shortened by 6 bases and J by 1 base, with 15 bases between the two germline ends. The CDR3 protein is CASSDGRLPNTEAFF. CDR3 sequence (DNA): TGTGCCAGCTCCGACGGACGTTTACCGAACACTGAAGCTTTCTTT.

The V gene is TRBV6-2 or TRBV6-3, the J gene TRBJ2-7; TRBD1 matches 9 bases. V was pared by 2 bases and J by 3 bases, with 8 bases of the junction left unmatched. CDR3 length equals 16 residues. Germline loops: CDR1 MNHEY, CDR2 SVGEGT. The CDR3 is CASSYVVGTGFYEQYF. Written as DNA, the CDR3 is TGTGCCAGCAGTTACGTAGTAGGGACAGGGTTCTACGAGCAGTACTTC.

This clone was observed once. The chain carries TRBV6-2 or TRBV6-3 and TRBJ2-7; no definite D call. Trimming stripped 2 bases from V and 7 bases from J, with 18 bases between. The CDR3 has 15 residues. Germline assignment: CDR1 MNHEY and CDR2 SVGEGT. CDR3 DNA: TGTGCCAGCAGTTACGACGCCTCAGCGACCCGGGAGCAGTACTTC. As protein: CASSYDASATREQYF.

This sequence joins TRBV7-3 and TRBJ1-1, with a tentative D call TRBD1 (5 bases). Germline CDR1 is SGHTA and CDR2 is FQGTGA. V was pared by 1 base and J by 3 bases, with 6 bases between. The CDR3 contains 13 residues. The CDR3 is CASSLMTDTEAFF. The CDR3 coding sequence is TGTGCCAGCAGCTTAATGACAGACACTGAAGCTTTCTTT.

CDR3 coding DNA: TGTGCCAGCAGTGAATCGTCAGGGGCTTGGGACGAGCAGTACTTC. This encodes CASSESSGAWDEQYF. The chain links TRBV6-1 to TRBJ2-7, with D possibly being TRBD1 (6 bases). Germline values: CDR1 MNHNS, CDR2 SASEGT. V lost 2 bases and J lost 5, with 16 bases in between. The CDR3 consists of 15 residues.

This chain joins TRBV30 and TRBJ1-3; D might be TRBD1 (6 bases). Germline loops: CDR1 GTSNPN, CDR2 SVGIG (reference sequence). V was shortened by 8 bases and J by 2 bases, with 13 bases between the two germline ends. CDR3 length: 13 amino acids. CDR3: CAGGGRTGNTIYF. The DNA for the CDR3 is TGTGCCGGGGGGGGCAGGACTGGAAACACCATATATTTT.

V and J are TRBV19 and TRBJ1-1, with a tentative D call TRBD1 (5 bases). Germline CDR1 and CDR2: LNHDA and SQIVND (reference sequence). The CDR3 is 18 residues long. V lost 4 bases to trimming and J lost 4 bases, with 25 bases between them. CDR3 DNA: TGTGCCAGTAGTACCACCGGGGGGGTCGGGAGGAAGGGCACTGAAGCTTTCTTT. The encoded protein is CASSTTGGVGRKGTEAFF.

The rearrangement uses TRBV2 and TRBJ1-5; D is ambiguous. Germline V lookup: CDR1 SNHLY, CDR2 FYNNEI. The CDR3 spans 12 residues. Trimming took off 2 bases at V and 6 bases at J, with 5 bases between the two ends. The CDR3, as DNA: TGTGCCAGCAGTGAACAAGGTCAGCCCCAGCATTTT. This encodes CASSEQGQPQHF.

This clone came up a few times. The chain recombines TRBV5-8 with TRBJ2-7; 11 positions match TRBD1. V was clipped by 4 bases and J by 5 bases; unmatched bases: 8. The CDR3 has 15 residues. Germline V lookup: CDR1 SGHTS, CDR2 YDEGEE. DNA for the CDR3: TGTGCCAGCAGCCCGGGACAGGGGGGGGTCAACGAGCAGTACTTC. Protein: CASSPGQGGVNEQYF.

The chain uses TRBV19 and TRBJ1-5; D might be TRBD1 (5 bases). Germline V gives CDR1 LNHDA, CDR2 SQIVND (reference sequence). CDR3 length equals 14 residues. The germline V and J ends were trimmed by 8 bases and 0 bases, with 11 bases remaining between them. Here the CDR3 DNA reads TGTGCCAGTTCTACAGGATTTAGCAATCAGCCCCAGCATTTT. Its translation is CASSTGFSNQPQHF.

The chain couples TRBV9 to TRBJ1-1; 10 nucleotides match TRBD1. CDR3 size: 15 residues. Germline values: CDR1 SGDLS, CDR2 YYNGEE. J gave up 4 bases and V 2 bases, and 5 bases lay outside the gene matches. The CDR3 sequence: CASSVGTGVGTEAFF. CDR3 sequence (DNA): TGTGCCAGCAGCGTCGGGACAGGGGTGGGCACTGAAGCTTTCTTT.

This clone was counted a few times. The chain has TRBV5-1 and TRBJ2-2; the match to TRBD1 covers 7 bases. Trimming took 6 bases from V and 6 from J; bases not matched to a gene: 8. Germline V lookup: CDR1 SGHRS, CDR2 YFSETQ. The CDR3 covers 14 residues. The CDR3 sequence: CASMNRGRSGELFF. As DNA, the CDR3 is TGCGCCAGCATGAACAGGGGACGGTCCGGGGAGCTGTTTTTT.

This clone turned up a few times. The chain employs TRBV19 and TRBJ2-7, with D hard to call. This CDR3 has 12 amino acids. Trimming shortened V by 4 bases and J by 5 bases, and 9 bases separated the two germline ends. CDR1 LNHDA and CDR2 SQIVND come from the germline V gene (reference sequence). CDR3 DNA sequence: TGTGCCAGTAGTAGGGGAATAGACGAGCAGTACTTC. Its translation: CASSRGIDEQYF.

This sequence joins TRBV6-2 or TRBV6-3 and TRBJ2-7; TRBD1 is a possible D gene (5 bases). The V and J ends lost 0 bases and 3 bases respectively, with 6 bases between them. Germline CDR1 and CDR2: MNHEY and SVGEGT. There are 13 residues in the CDR3. CDR3 coding DNA: TGTGCCAGCAGTTACTCAGGACACTACGAGCAGTACTTC. It yields the protein CASSYSGHYEQYF.

The chain has TRBV28 and TRBJ1-1; D possibly corresponds to TRBD1 (5 bases). V gave up 6 bases and J gave up 4 bases, with 15 bases separating them. The germline CDR1 and CDR2 sequences are MDHEN and SYDVKM. CDR3 length equals 14 residues. The CDR3: CASSLGGTVTEAFF. The CDR3 nucleotides read TGTGCCAGCAGCCTGGGGGGAACGGTCACTGAAGCTTTCTTT. Looking up the rest from reference TRBV28 and TRBJ1-1 gives the full variable domain: DVKVTQSSRYLVKRTGEKVFLECVQDMDHENMFWYRQDPGLGLRLIYFSYDVKMKEKGDIPEGYSVSREKKERFSLILESASTNQTSMYLCASSLGGTVTEAFFGQGTRLTVV.

This chain links TRBV5-1 with TRBJ2-7, with D tentatively TRBD1 or TRBD2 (7 bases each). CDR1 and CDR2 (germline): SGHRS, YFSETQ. This CDR3 region has 14 residues. V was pared by 3 bases and J by 3 bases, with 13 bases between. CDR3 sequence: CASSSQGGDYEQYF. CDR3 in DNA: TGCGCCAGCAGCTCCCAGGGGGGGGACTACGAGCAGTACTTC.

This clone was detected only once. This chain connects TRBV20-1 to TRBJ1-5; 9 bases align to TRBD1. The CDR3 totals 15 residues. Germline V CDR1 and CDR2: DFQATT, SNEGSKA (reference sequence). V shed 3 bases and J 5 bases; nucleotides not matched to a gene: 8. The CDR3 spells CSASRGDRAYQPQHF. For the CDR3, the DNA is TGCAGTGCTAGTCGTGGGGACAGGGCTTATCAGCCCCAGCATTTT.

This clone was recorded only once. One junction end disagrees with the germline gene, perhaps due to a read error. The chain combines TRBV7-7 with TRBJ2-5; 7 bases fit TRBD1. The CDR3 covers 14 residues. CDR1 and CDR2 from the germline V gene are SSHAT and FNYEAQ (reference sequence). In DNA form, the CDR3 reads TGTGCTAGCAGCTTAGCGACAGGGCGGGAGACCCAGTACTTC. Amino acid sequence: CASSLATGRETQYF.